The clone carrying this T cell receptor beta chain was recorded a few times. In each case, RNA was isolated and then reverse transcribed into cDNA as the sequencing template. Sequencing used immunoSEQ multiplex PCR; TCRdb keeps in-frame clones, though not all of them. The sample shows 130,000 to 150,000 clones, approximately 51% of them seen only once. V dropped 3 bases and J dropped 4 bases, with 6 bases sitting between them. The CDR3 contains 12 residues. Germline V lookup: CDR1 SGHVS, CDR2 FQNEAQ. This entry is derived from a study of CD8+ T cells in alopecia areata. This clonotype was obtained from a human donor with alopecia areata. The source material was CD4+ T cells sorted from blood, sampled at week 0. The V and J genes are TRBV7-8 and TRBJ2-5; unclear D gene. Here the CDR3 reads CASSFGGETQYF. CDR3 in DNA: TGTGCCAGCAGCTTTGGTGGAGAGACCCAGTACTTC.